This is a list of T cell receptor beta chains from one sample in a study of T cells in Graves' hyperthyroidism and ophthalmopathy. TCRdb itself ran the multiplex PCR reads through MiXCR, one entry per CDR3 protein. The table records hundreds of thousands of distinct CDR3 sequences, over 15% of them present only once. Sequencing input: blood. Receptors were obtained from a woman in her late teens or twenties with Graves' hyperthyroidism. CDR3s include the opening cysteine and the closing phenylalanine or tryptophan. The order of the fields is D gene, clone size, V gene, J gene, CDR3 DNA, CDR3 protein. A D gene is named only where the DNA matches it firmly. Some rows have no size entry. The others give once, few or many, or a class for an expanded clone.

>.|.|TRBV2|TRBJ1-2
TGTGCCAGCAGTGAAGACAGGAGAAACTATGGCCACACCTTC
CASSEDRRNYGHTF
>TRBD1|many|TRBV6-2/TRBV6-3|TRBJ1-2
TGTGCCAGCAGCCCATGGGGGACAGGGAAGAGCTATGGCTACACCTTC
CASSPWGTGKSYGYTF
>TRBD1|few|TRBV7-9|TRBJ2-6
TGTGCCAGCAGCAGAGGGACAGGGAGCTCTGGGGCCAACGTCCTGACTTTC
CASSRGTGSSGANVLTF
>TRBD2|many|TRBV6-1|TRBJ2-3
TGTGCCAGTCGACTAGCGGACACAGATACGCAGTATTTT
CASRLADTDTQYF
>.|many|TRBV2|TRBJ1-1
TGTGCCAGCAGTGAAGTCCCTGGGAACACTGAAGCTTTCTTT
CASSEVPGNTEAFF
>.|.|TRBV6-1|TRBJ2-3
TGTGCCAGCACCGCGAAAACAGGGGAGGTTGATACGCAGTATTTT
CASTAKTGEVDTQYF
>.|few|TRBV2|TRBJ1-1
TGTGCCAGCAGTGATAATGCCATACTAGCTTTCTTT
CASSDNAILAFF
>.|.|TRBV10-3|TRBJ2-2
TGTGCCATCAGTGAGCTCAGGGGGGGGAACACCGGGGAGCTGTTTTTT
CAISELRGGNTGELFF
>.|.|TRBV28|TRBJ1-5
TGTGCCAGCAGTTCGGCCGATTATAGCAATCAGCCCCAGCATTTT
CASSSADYSNQPQHF
>.|many|TRBV5-1|TRBJ2-3
TGCGCCACCAGGGGCTTAGTCACAGATACGCAGTATTTT
CATRGLVTDTQYF
>.|.|TRBV4-1|TRBJ2-1
TGCGCCAGCAGCCATCTTGGGGCGACGAACAATGAGCAGTTCTTC
CASSHLGATNNEQFF